The rows below give T cell receptor beta chains drawn from one sample of a study of OX40 agonist ivuxolimab in advanced cancers. Data came from immunoSEQ multiplex PCR; TCRdb stores just in-frame clones and leaves some out. This sample has about 41,000 clones, with 85% found just once. The material sequenced was CD4+ or CD8+ T cells sorted from blood, taken in a trial of the OX40 agonist ivuxolimab. All receptors derive from an adult with an advanced solid tumor such as melanoma, head and neck, liver or kidney cancer. Both conserved end residues are part of each CDR3. D genes are given only for firm matches. Size values are once, few and many counts, or a class for expanded clones, and some rows have none.

CDR3 protein: CASSLPGAVYGYTF
CDR3 DNA: TGTGCCAGCAGCTTGCCAGGGGCAGTCTATGGCTACACCTTC
clone size: NA
D gene: NA
J gene: TRBJ1-2
V gene: TRBV5-5

CDR3 protein: CASTELVGTPGELFF
CDR3 DNA: TGTGCCAGCACAGAATTGGTCGGGACACCCGGGGAGCTGTTTTTT
clone size: NA
D gene: NA
J gene: TRBJ2-2
V gene: TRBV7-8

CDR3 protein: CASQTGTGGNEKLFF
CDR3 DNA: TGTGCCAGCCAAACAGGGACTGGAGGTAATGAAAAACTGTTTTTT
clone size: NA
D gene: NA
J gene: TRBJ1-4
V gene: TRBV19

CDR3 protein: CASSYLSYNSPLHF
CDR3 DNA: TGTGCCAGCAGTTACCTGTCCTATAATTCACCCCTCCACTTT
clone size: NA
D gene: NA
J gene: TRBJ1-6
V gene: TRBV6-6

CDR3 protein: CASSARDRVFEKLFF
CDR3 DNA: TGTGCCAGCAGCGCCCGGGACAGGGTTTTTGAAAAACTGTTTTTT
clone size: NA
D gene: TRBD1
J gene: TRBJ1-4
V gene: TRBV9

CDR3 protein: CASTPSRDRAYGYTF
CDR3 DNA: TGTGCCAGCACACCTTCCCGGGACAGGGCGTATGGCTACACCTTC
clone size: once
D gene: TRBD1
J gene: TRBJ1-2
V gene: TRBV14

CDR3 protein: CASSYPDEQYF
CDR3 DNA: TGTGCCAGCAGTTACCCGGATGAGCAGTACTTC
clone size: NA
D gene: NA
J gene: TRBJ2-7
V gene: TRBV6-1

CDR3 protein: CASSLGVQGGMAFF
CDR3 DNA: TGTGCCAGCAGCTTAGGTGTACAGGGGGGTATGGCTTTCTTT
clone size: NA
D gene: TRBD1
J gene: TRBJ1-1
V gene: TRBV11-2

CDR3 protein: CASRSDSDGYTF
CDR3 DNA: TGTGCCAGTAGATCCGACTCGGATGGCTACACCTTC
clone size: NA
D gene: NA
J gene: TRBJ1-2
V gene: TRBV19

CDR3 protein: CAINTGRETQYF
CDR3 DNA: TGTGCCATCAATACAGGCCGGGAGACCCAGTACTTC
clone size: NA
D gene: NA
J gene: TRBJ2-5
V gene: TRBV10-3

CDR3 protein: CASSEQAGYEQYF
CDR3 DNA: TGCGCCAGCAGTGAGCAAGCGGGTTACGAGCAGTACTTC
clone size: few
D gene: NA
J gene: TRBJ2-7
V gene: TRBV10-1

CDR3 protein: CASSSRDRGYGYTF
CDR3 DNA: TGTGCCAGCAGCTCCCGGGACAGGGGGTATGGCTACACCTTC
clone size: NA
D gene: TRBD1
J gene: TRBJ1-2
V gene: TRBV7-8

CDR3 protein: CASSVGTGESYEQYF
CDR3 DNA: TGTGCCAGCAGCGTAGGGACAGGGGAGTCCTACGAGCAGTACTTC
clone size: NA
D gene: TRBD1
J gene: TRBJ2-7
V gene: TRBV7-8

CDR3 protein: CASSPSGSGYEQYF
CDR3 DNA: TGTGCCAGCAGTCCTTCAGGGTCAGGATACGAGCAGTACTTC
clone size: NA
D gene: NA
J gene: TRBJ2-7
V gene: TRBV6-5

CDR3 protein: CASSYGQWGADTQYF
CDR3 DNA: TGTGCCAGCAGTTATGGACAGTGGGGAGCAGATACGCAGTATTTT
clone size: NA
D gene: NA
J gene: TRBJ2-3
V gene: TRBV7-9

CDR3 protein: CASSQGRNSPLHF
CDR3 DNA: TGTGCCAGCAGCCAGGGCAGGAATTCACCCCTCCACTTT
clone size: NA
D gene: NA
J gene: TRBJ1-6
V gene: TRBV6-5

CDR3 protein: CASGTGRSMNSPLHF
CDR3 DNA: TGTGCCAGCGGGACAGGGAGGTCCATGAATTCACCCCTCCACTTT
clone size: few
D gene: TRBD1
J gene: TRBJ1-6
V gene: TRBV28

CDR3 protein: CASSFLIAESSYNEQFF
CDR3 DNA: TGTGCCAGCAGCTTCCTTATAGCGGAGAGCTCCTACAATGAGCAGTTCTTC
clone size: NA
D gene: NA
J gene: TRBJ2-1
V gene: TRBV7-9

CDR3 protein: CASSSIGGRETQYF
CDR3 DNA: TGTGCCAGCAGCTCGATAGGGGGTCGGGAGACCCAGTACTTC
clone size: NA
D gene: NA
J gene: TRBJ2-5
V gene: TRBV11-2

CDR3 protein: CASSQGDNSPLHF
CDR3 DNA: TGTGCCAGTAGCCAGGGGGATAATTCACCCCTCCACTTT
clone size: NA
D gene: TRBD1
J gene: TRBJ1-6
V gene: TRBV19

CDR3 protein: CASSLETEAFF
CDR3 DNA: TGTGCCAGCAGCTTAGAAACTGAAGCTTTCTTT
clone size: NA
D gene: NA
J gene: TRBJ1-1
V gene: TRBV11-3

CDR3 protein: CASSAGVQQYF
CDR3 DNA: TGTGCCAGCAGTGCGGGGGTTCAGCAGTACTTC
clone size: once
D gene: NA
J gene: TRBJ2-7
V gene: TRBV6-1

CDR3 protein: CASSTGTGYTEAFF
CDR3 DNA: TGTGCCAGCAGCACAGGGACAGGTTACACTGAAGCTTTCTTT
clone size: NA
D gene: TRBD1
J gene: TRBJ1-1
V gene: TRBV7-3

CDR3 protein: CASSQRGGIKTQYF
CDR3 DNA: TGTGCCAGCAGTCAGCGGGGGGGCATAAAGACCCAGTACTTC
clone size: NA
D gene: TRBD2
J gene: TRBJ2-5
V gene: TRBV6-5

CDR3 protein: CASSINVGRTDTQYF
CDR3 DNA: TGTGCCAGCAGCATAAACGTGGGGCGCACAGATACGCAGTATTTT
clone size: NA
D gene: NA
J gene: TRBJ2-3
V gene: TRBV7-2

CDR3 protein: CAWGRSTYEQYF
CDR3 DNA: TGTGCCTGGGGACGGTCAACCTACGAGCAGTACTTC
clone size: NA
D gene: NA
J gene: TRBJ2-7
V gene: TRBV30

CDR3 protein: CSIQGGYGYTF
CDR3 DNA: TGCAGCATCCAGGGAGGGTATGGCTACACCTTC
clone size: NA
D gene: NA
J gene: TRBJ1-2
V gene: TRBV29-1

CDR3 protein: CASSEGVSKNIQYF
CDR3 DNA: TGTGCCAGCAGTGAAGGGGTTTCCAAAAACATTCAGTACTTC
clone size: NA
D gene: NA
J gene: TRBJ2-4
V gene: TRBV2

CDR3 protein: CASSYSQAGELFF
CDR3 DNA: TGTGCCAGCAGTTACTCGCAGGCCGGGGAGCTGTTTTTT
clone size: NA
D gene: NA
J gene: TRBJ2-2
V gene: TRBV6-6

CDR3 protein: CASGNWETQYF
CDR3 DNA: TGTGCCAGCGGGAATTGGGAGACCCAGTACTTC
clone size: NA
D gene: NA
J gene: TRBJ2-5
V gene: TRBV2

CDR3 protein: CASSGQAGYGYTF
CDR3 DNA: TGTGCCAGCAGTGGACAGGCAGGCTATGGCTACACCTTC
clone size: NA
D gene: TRBD1
J gene: TRBJ1-2
V gene: TRBV28

CDR3 protein: CASSLGLSGTDTQYF
CDR3 DNA: TGTGCCAGCAGCTTAGGCCTTTCTGGCACAGATACGCAGTATTTT
clone size: NA
D gene: NA
J gene: TRBJ2-3
V gene: TRBV13

CDR3 protein: CASRNLDRTYEQYF
CDR3 DNA: TGTGCCAGCAGAAATTTGGACAGAACCTACGAGCAGTACTTC
clone size: NA
D gene: NA
J gene: TRBJ2-7
V gene: TRBV6-5

CDR3 protein: CASSLGWAETQYF
CDR3 DNA: TGTGCCAGCAGCTTAGGGTGGGCTGAGACCCAGTACTTC
clone size: once
D gene: NA
J gene: TRBJ2-5
V gene: TRBV11-3

CDR3 protein: CASSRTVGNEQFF
CDR3 DNA: TGCGCCAGCAGCCGAACCGTGGGTAATGAGCAGTTCTTC
clone size: NA
D gene: NA
J gene: TRBJ2-1
V gene: TRBV4-1

CDR3 protein: CASSRGLAGVSTDTQYF
CDR3 DNA: TGTGCCAGTTCCCGCGGACTAGCGGGAGTCAGCACAGATACGCAGTATTTT
clone size: once
D gene: TRBD2
J gene: TRBJ2-3
V gene: TRBV19

CDR3 protein: CASSLTGQGSGANVLTF
CDR3 DNA: TGTGCCAGCAGCTTAACTGGACAGGGCTCTGGGGCCAACGTCCTGACTTTC
clone size: once
D gene: TRBD1
J gene: TRBJ2-6
V gene: TRBV7-3

CDR3 protein: CAISEEGGYQPQHF
CDR3 DNA: TGTGCCATCAGCGAGGAGGGGGGGTATCAGCCCCAGCATTTT
clone size: NA
D gene: NA
J gene: TRBJ1-5
V gene: TRBV10-3

CDR3 protein: CASSFTSGSSGEQYF
CDR3 DNA: TGTGCCAGCAGCTTTACTAGCGGGAGCTCTGGGGAGCAGTACTTC
clone size: NA
D gene: TRBD2
J gene: TRBJ2-7
V gene: TRBV13

CDR3 protein: CASSESFQSPGLGGQETQYF
CDR3 DNA: TGTGCCAGCAGTGAATCCTTTCAAAGCCCGGGGCTCGGAGGGCAAGAGACCCAGTACTTC
clone size: NA
D gene: NA
J gene: TRBJ2-5
V gene: TRBV6-1

CDR3 protein: CASSRIGTSNEQFF
CDR3 DNA: TGTGCCAGCAGTCGTATCGGGACTTCCAATGAGCAGTTCTTC
clone size: NA
D gene: NA
J gene: TRBJ2-1
V gene: TRBV7-9

CDR3 protein: CASSASGRGELFF
CDR3 DNA: TGCGCCAGCAGCGCTAGCGGGAGAGGGGAGCTGTTTTTT
clone size: once
D gene: TRBD2
J gene: TRBJ2-2
V gene: TRBV5-1

CDR3 protein: CANSFSGADTQYF
CDR3 DNA: TGTGCCAACTCATTTTCGGGAGCAGATACGCAGTATTTT
clone size: NA
D gene: NA
J gene: TRBJ2-3
V gene: TRBV2

CDR3 protein: CASSLVGVGGLNEQFF
CDR3 DNA: TGTGCCAGCAGCTTGGTAGGTGTCGGGGGACTGAATGAGCAGTTCTTC
clone size: once
D gene: NA
J gene: TRBJ2-1
V gene: TRBV11-2

CDR3 protein: CASSPGQPNQPQHF
CDR3 DNA: TGTGCCAGCAGTCCGGGACAGCCTAATCAGCCCCAGCATTTT
clone size: NA
D gene: TRBD1
J gene: TRBJ1-5
V gene: TRBV13

CDR3 protein: CASSLGGNYEQYF
CDR3 DNA: TGTGCCAGCAGCCTGGGGGGGAACTACGAGCAGTACTTC
clone size: NA
D gene: TRBD2
J gene: TRBJ2-7
V gene: TRBV5-6